These 8 T cell receptor beta chains were all obtained from the same sample, sequenced in a study of T cell responses to AZD1222 COVID-19 vaccine. The repertoire was sequenced with immunoSEQ multiplex PCR; TCRdb's copy has only in-frame clones and lacks some. The data hold 90,000 to 120,000 clones, with roughly nine tenths observed a single time. The input for sequencing was peripheral blood, taken on day 0 of AZD1222 vaccination. These receptors originate from an adult in good health.

The chain couples TRBV30 to TRBJ1-1; D gene ambiguous. Germline assignment: CDR1 GTSNPN and CDR2 SVGIG (reference sequence). The ends were cut back, 4 bases at V and 1 base at J, with 10 bases in the middle. The CDR3 totals 13 residues. The CDR3 is CAWTFDKNTEAFF. The CDR3 DNA reads as TGTGCCTGGACTTTTGACAAGAACACTGAAGCTTTCTTT.

The chain couples TRBV5-1 to TRBJ2-4; 9 bases are shared with TRBD1. Trimming removed 3 bases from V and 5 bases from J; junction bases left unmatched: 6. Germline CDR1 reads SGHRS; CDR2 reads YFSETQ. This CDR3 is 15 amino acids long. The CDR3 loop is CASSSPGQGENIQYF. CDR3 nucleotide sequence: TGCGCCAGCAGCTCTCCGGGACAGGGAGAAAACATTCAGTACTTC.

This clone was observed a single time. The rearrangement links TRBV5-1 to TRBJ1-2; no clear D. This CDR3 comprises 15 residues. Trimming removed 4 bases from V and 4 bases from J, with 17 bases in between. Per germline, CDR1 SGHRS and CDR2 YFSETQ. The CDR3 DNA reads TGCGCCAGCAGCCCCCGGGGAGGGCCCGGCTATGGCTACACCTTC. Protein product: CASSPRGGPGYGYTF.

This chain connects TRBV24-1 to TRBJ2-1; 12 bases align to TRBD2. Germline V gene sequence: CDR1 KGHDR, CDR2 SFDVKD. This CDR3 spans 16 amino acids. Losses at the gene ends were 4 bases for V and 10 bases for J; bases not matched to a gene: 10. CDR3 sequence: CATSDVRLAGAMEQFF. The CDR3 DNA reads TGTGCCACCAGTGACGTAAGACTAGCGGGAGCGATGGAGCAGTTCTTC.

This chain joins TRBV19 and TRBJ2-3; 11 bases fit TRBD2. V lost 5 bases and J lost 4; bases outside the gene matches: 20. The germline V gene has CDR1 LNHDA and CDR2 SQIVND (reference sequence). The CDR3 covers 20 residues. In DNA, the CDR3 is TGTGCCAGTAGTTCCTCCCGAACTGTGAACACTAGCGGGAGTCCAGATACGCAGTATTTT. Encoded protein: CASSSSRTVNTSGSPDTQYF. The full variable domain, completed using reference TRBV19 and TRBJ2-3, is DGGITQSPKYLFRKEGQNVTLSCEQNLNHDAMYWYRQDPGQGLRLIYYSQIVNDFQKGDIAEGYSVSREKKESFPLTVTSAQKNPTAFYLCASSSSRTVNTSGSPDTQYFGPGTRLTVL.

The chain recombines TRBV19 with TRBJ1-4, with D possibly being TRBD1 (6 bases). The CDR3 runs to 14 residues. Germline CDR1 and CDR2: LNHDA and SQIVND (reference sequence). V lost 5 bases, J lost 2 bases, and 9 bases lay in between. In DNA, the CDR3 is TGTGCCAGTAGTCAAGGGGGTACTAATGAAAAACTGTTTTTT. This translates into CASSQGGTNEKLFF.

This chain uses TRBV12-3 or TRBV12-4 with TRBJ2-7; TRBD1 aligns across 7 bases. The V and J ends lost 7 bases and 2 bases, in that order; junction bases with no gene match: 5. The CDR3 length is 13 residues. This chain's CDR3 is CASKTGVTYEQYF. In DNA, the CDR3 is TGTGCCAGCAAAACAGGGGTGACCTACGAGCAGTACTTC.

The V and J genes are TRBV7-2 and TRBJ2-7; 13 nucleotides match TRBD2. The CDR3 is 15 amino acids. Germline V gene sequence: CDR1 SGHTA, CDR2 FQGNSA. V dropped 4 bases and J dropped 3; count of bases not matched to a gene: 3. The CDR3 DNA reads TGTGCCAGCAGCTCAACTAGCGGGAGGGTCTACGAGCAGTACTTC. Encoded protein: CASSSTSGRVYEQYF.